The entry below describes one T cell receptor beta chain. Which antigen it targets is not known. The sample holds no much larger clone one base away, and base qualities are not on file. The cohort comprised around 690 healthy bone marrow donors. At the time of sampling, every cohort member was nominally healthy, though immune exposures that went unrecorded were likely present. The donor tested CMV seropositive, placing the donor among the roughly 270 seropositive members of the cohort. A peripheral blood sample was collected from each donor, and TCR beta sequencing was performed on peripheral blood mononuclear cells. The Qiagen DNeasy Blood Extraction Kit was used to extract genomic DNA from the blood cell samples. The CDR3 holds 14 amino acids from the cysteine to the phenylalanine. Of all the DNA, just the CDR3 is kept, 42 bases in frame from base 1. From a lookup of the germline V gene (reference sequence), CDR1 and CDR2 are SSHAT and FNYEAQ. The trim is 5 bases for V and 6 bases for J, with a gap of 14 bases between the germline ends.

To prepare the library, the immunoSEQ multiplex PCR assay was applied. A mixture of 60 forward primers for TCR Vbeta segments and 13 reverse primers for TCR Jbeta segments was used in the multiplex PCR. The CDR3 region of rearranged TCR beta genes was amplified from genomic DNA with a multiplex PCR assay. On the Illumina HiSeq System, the amplified TCR beta libraries were sequenced as 87-base-pair reads. On the authors' methods: A later analysis counted approximately 84 million unique TCR beta chains across the 550 to 750 repertoires, and about 10 million of these chains were shared by at least two donors. Raw reads were error-corrected and collapsed into unique sequences by a nearest-neighbor algorithm in which closely related sequences were merged to remove PCR and sequencing errors. CDR3 sequences were aligned to IMGT reference sequences to assign V, D and J gene segments. For a sequence to be retained, at least a six-nucleotide match to both a V gene segment and a J gene segment was required. Rearrangements were classified as productive when the CDR3 lacked stop codons and remained in frame with V and J, and all other rearrangements were classified as non-productive. Following IMGT convention, CDR3 was defined as the stretch from the second conserved V-encoded cysteine up to the conserved J-encoded phenylalanine. In an earlier analysis of more than 550 of the donors, sequences lacking an unambiguous match to a single V gene segment were excluded. In an earlier analysis of approximately 500 of the donors, a V segment was called functional when productive rearrangements were above 56.7%, and segregating when the standard deviation between donors exceeded 5%. A statistical classification framework was developed to diagnose cytomegalovirus status using the catalog of TCR beta chain sequences. In a later analysis, V and J genes were assigned by comparing TCR nucleotide sequences against IMGT/GENE-DB human TR gene sequences. A later analysis assigned CDR3 sequences and most-parsimonious VDJ recombination scenarios with the TCRdist pipeline. A later analysis defined each TCR beta chain by its CDR3 amino acid sequence plus V-gene family, and excluded reads lacking a unique V-gene family. In a later analysis, 450 to 600 highly shared, low-generation-probability nucleotide sequences were removed to address suspected cross-contamination and a sequencing artifact. In a later analysis, a clonal expansion index for each public chain was calculated from normalized within-repertoire ranks of inferred template counts. In a later analysis, generation probabilities were computed with a VDJ recombination model fitted to out-of-frame rearrangements, and the resulting probabilities were checked against IGoR. In a later analysis, hypergeometric tests were used to score TCR-TCR, TCR-HLA and TCR-CMV co-occurrence, with a repertoire-size bias correction applied to TCR pairs. In a later analysis, false discovery rates were estimated by permuting HLA or CMV assignments 20 times. A later analysis grouped co-occurring TCRs with DBSCAN, adding TCRdist sequence similarity when clustering within HLA-allele-positive subsets. Repertoires with fewer than 30,000 or more than 120,000 public chains were left out of co-occurrence clustering, as were five repertoires with anomalous nucleotide sharing. TCRdb re-hosts the immuneACCESS table, in-frame sequences only. Its copies lack some clones; in the studies checked, an unresolved V gene accounts for under half of them, and the cause for the rest is not known. V and J calls plus clone size are reproduced from that table; the DNA served to infer D and trimming. The sample yields about 120,000 clones; approximately 82% were counted once. The top ten constitute roughly 20% of the sample.

This record comes from a study of cytomegalovirus exposure and HLA in healthy donors (TCRdb year 2017). General notes on the study: An earlier analysis of some 600 of the donors reported roughly 300 Gb of sequence data and approximately 120 million unique TCR beta sequences obtained from approximately 180 million T cells. Rather than using new phenotypic data, the later analysis identified candidate immune exposures from TCR beta sequences and from how often those sequences occurred across donors. A separate validation cohort of 100 to 150 different subjects was used in addition to the roughly 640-subject first cohort. Every discovery cohort repertoire had been produced on one sequencing platform. In an earlier analysis of roughly 600 of the donors, high-throughput TCR beta sequencing was used to judge whether each TCR beta V gene segment behaved as functional or pseudogenic. Because of strong linkage in the cohort, five DR-DQ haplotypes were treated as single units for association and clustering. The aim of the study was to test whether cataloging public T cell receptors could identify signatures of past pathogen exposure. High-throughput TCR immunosequencing, statistical association of individual TCRs with disease status, and machine learning were combined to predict cytomegalovirus infection status. A later analysis re-examined previously published TCR beta repertoires from about 700 donors and added high-resolution HLA genotyping to investigate patterns of TCR occurrence. A later genetic analysis used genome-wide SNP genotypes for about 55% of the 666 donors, treating that subset as a discovery cohort. The number of typed donors differed by locus: about 629-640 for A, B, C, DRB1 and DQB1; approximately 540 for DQA1; 606 for DPA1; and about 450 for DPB1. Among the roughly 390 genotyped donors, approximately 76% belonged to the genetic ancestry cluster associated with self-reported Caucasian donors. The T cell repertoires of under 750 subjects were profiled by immunosequencing and related to cytomegalovirus serostatus. Both class I and class II loci were covered by HLA typing, at four-digit resolution. Donor age, sex, ethnicity and CMV serostatus were compiled alongside the repertoire data. Among some 400 genotyped donors of the cohort, an average of roughly 230,000 unique TCR beta nucleotide sequences was sequenced per donor, of which roughly 17% were non-productive. An early release covering 550 to 650 HLA-typed donors comprised approximately 290 gigabases of sequencing data and some 79 million unique TCR sequences.

Broader findings and caveats from the paper: In a later genetic analysis, a missense DCLRE1C variant was associated with V-gene and J-gene trimming of TCR beta chains, and the association was replicated in an independent cohort. In a later analysis, TCR association rates were found to vary across HLA loci, with the most associated TCRs seen for DRB1 alleles and the fewest for HLA-C alleles. Because HLA typing was missing for some donors at each locus, association tests included only the typed subset. When HLA alleles, especially DR and DQ, strongly co-occurred, TCR associations were difficult to assign to individual alleles. In the study, approximately 160 TCR beta chains were listed as associated with cytomegalovirus. A further reported finding was that TCR beta sequences accurately predicted the HLA-A and HLA-B alleles for most subjects in the first cohort. In a later analysis, HLA-associated TCR beta chains showed more clonal expansion and lower generation probabilities than non-associated chains that were equally common. According to the authors, the approach could potentially be generalized to other disease states and immunological phenotypes. In a later genetic analysis, fewer N-insertions in productive TCRs were reported among donors in an Asian-associated ancestry cluster than the 666-donor mean. Approximately 16 rarely observed V segments, including chromosome 9 orphons, were excluded from the earlier analysis of approximately 600 of the donors because counts were too low. At a false discovery rate of 0.05, a later analysis linked under 20,000 TCR beta sequences to specific HLA alleles. Linkage disequilibrium might explain the correlated functional status among segregating V segments, but an unknown experimental factor could not be excluded. The sequencing pipeline was judged likely to have produced a cluster of highly shared sequence variants as a technical artifact. CMV serostatus was the only immune exposure information available for the cohort. Most TCR sequences were observed very rarely across donors, whereas some public TCRs were present in many individuals. A few of the identified cytomegalovirus-associated TCR beta chains were confirmed in vitro to be specific for cytomegalovirus antigens. Presence/absence analyses assumed roughly uniform sequencing depth across donors, an assumption that may not hold. The 87-base-pair reads could not distinguish some IMGT-functional V segments, including TRBV6-2 and TRBV6-3, so those segments were excluded. According to a later analysis, parvovirus B19, influenza, CMV and Epstein-Barr virus appeared linked to several top co-occurrence clusters. Broadly in line with IMGT annotations, most TCR beta V segments showed up in productive rearrangements about 90% or about 30% of the time in an earlier analysis of a few hundred of the donors. The classifier was reported to diagnose cytomegalovirus status with high specificity and sensitivity in both the original and validation cohorts. According to a later analysis, most CMV-associated TCR beta chains appeared to be HLA-restricted, and the HLA associations seemed to be driven largely by CMV exposure. This cohort had only TCR beta chains sequenced, and the lack of alpha or paired-chain data limited which features could be detected.

Sequenced: PBMCs. The receptor chain draws on TRBV7-7 and TRBJ2-1, with a tentative D gene TRBD1 over 6 matching bases. The TCR comes from a man younger than 45 in good health and CMV-seropositive. The CDR3 region: CASSPDSLGNEQFF. The DNA reads TGTGCCAGCAGCCCGGACAGCCTAGGCAATGAGCAGTTCTTC.